Below are 21 T cell receptor beta chains sequenced from a single sample in a study of control samples from healthy donors and cancer patients. Using immunoSEQ multiplex PCR, the repertoire was profiled, and TCRdb retains in-frame clones only, with some absent. Of approximately 100,000 clones listed, roughly 89% are singletons. The sequencing input was blood. The source of these receptors is a woman aged 45-65 years in good health.

The chain employs TRBV27 and TRBJ2-7; D possibly uses TRBD1 or TRBD2 (5 bases each). Per the germline V gene, CDR1 is MNHEY and CDR2 is SMNVEV (reference sequence). The CDR3 runs 14 residues. Trimming pared 5 bases from V and 7 bases from J, leaving 18 bases between. CDR3 amino acids: CASSAQGDGPEQYV. The CDR3, as DNA: TGTGCCAGCAGTGCCCAGGGAGACGGGCCGGAGCAGTACGTC.

This chain connects TRBV18 to TRBJ1-1; D possibly corresponds to TRBD1 (5 bases). Per germline, CDR1 KGHSH and CDR2 LQKENI. Trimming left V 4 bases short and J 0 bases short, with 12 bases between. The CDR3 totals 15 residues. CDR3 in amino acids: CASSRPQDVNTEAFF. The DNA for the CDR3 is TGTGCCAGCTCACGCCCACAGGACGTGAACACTGAAGCTTTCTTT.

The chain has TRBV11-3 and TRBJ2-4; 8 nucleotides align to TRBD1. J gave up 5 bases and V 5 bases, and 2 bases lay outside the gene matches. Germline loops: CDR1 SGHNT, CDR2 YENEEA. This CDR3 comprises 13 residues. The CDR3 nucleotides read TGTGCCAGCAGCCAGGGGGCGGAAAACATTCAGTACTTC. This translates into CASSQGAENIQYF.

This chain connects TRBV6-4 to TRBJ2-2; a possible D gene is TRBD1 (6 bases). Germline V gives CDR1 MRHNA, CDR2 SNTAGT. The CDR3 loop spans 18 amino acids. Trimming took off 0 bases at V and 0 bases at J, with 14 bases between the two ends. CDR3 sequence: CASSDSWTESANTGELFF. In DNA form, the CDR3 reads TGTGCCAGCAGTGACTCGTGGACAGAGAGCGCGAACACCGGGGAGCTGTTTTTT.

In its sample, this clone was seen once. The chain has TRBV18 and TRBJ2-3; D is ambiguous. Germline-derived CDR1 and CDR2 are KGHSH and LQKENI. V was clipped by 3 bases and J by 4 bases, with 5 bases between them. The CDR3 runs to 12 residues. The CDR3 sequence is CASSPTPDTQYF. In DNA form, the CDR3 reads TGTGCCAGCTCACCCACCCCAGATACGCAGTATTTT.

The chain employs TRBV6-5 and TRBJ2-5; TRBD2 matches at 7 bases. This CDR3 has 12 residues. V shed 10 bases and J 7 bases; nucleotides not matched to a gene: 9. The germline CDR1 and CDR2 sequences are MNHEY and SVGAGI. The CDR3 nucleotides read TGTGCCACGGCCCGGGACTACCGGACCCAGTACTTC. It yields the protein CATARDYRTQYF.

The genes are TRBV4-3 and TRBJ2-2; 8 bases are shared with TRBD2. The J segment lost 5 bases and the V segment lost 4 bases, leaving 9 bases of the junction unmatched. CDR1 and CDR2 from the germline V gene are LGHNA and YSLEER. The CDR3 spans 16 residues. The CDR3 region is CASSPLAGTVTGELFF. The CDR3, as DNA: TGCGCCAGCAGCCCCTTAGCGGGAACGGTAACCGGGGAGCTGTTTTTT.

The sample holds one count of this clone. The gene calls are TRBV30 and TRBJ2-7, with TRBD1 as a possible D gene (6 bases). V dropped 1 base and J dropped 6 bases, with 13 bases sitting between them. This CDR3 spans 13 amino acids. Germline V CDR1 and CDR2: GTSNPN, SVGIG (reference sequence). The CDR3 DNA is TGTGCCTGGAGTGCACAGGGAGTCGGCGAGCAGTACTTC. Protein sequence: CAWSAQGVGEQYF.

The chain combines TRBV7-3 with TRBJ2-1; 9 nucleotides line up with TRBD2. J lost 10 bases, V lost 2 bases, and 9 bases had no gene match. This CDR3 contains 15 residues. CDR1 and CDR2 (germline): SGHTA, FQGTGA. The CDR3 DNA reads as TGTGCCAGCAGCTTAGATAGCGGGGGCCCCGGGGAGCAGTTCTTC. It translates to CASSLDSGGPGEQFF.

CDR3 nucleotides: TGTGCCAGCAGCTTAGTCAAGGTCGGAGAGCAGTTCTTC. Its protein is CASSLVKVGEQFF. This chain joins TRBV11-1 and TRBJ2-1, with unresolved D. Germline lookup yields CDR1 SGHAT and CDR2 FQDESV (reference sequence). The CDR3 spans 13 residues. Trimming cost V 1 base and J 10 bases, with 11 bases left between them. Using reference TRBV11-1 and TRBJ2-1 for the parts outside the CDR3, the full variable domain is EAEVAQSPRYKITEKSQAVAFWCDPISGHATLYWYRQILGQGPELLVQFQDESVVDDSQLPKDRFSAERLKGVDSTLKIQPAELGDSAMYLCASSLVKVGEQFFGPGTRLTVL.

This clone was detected once. The rearrangement joins TRBV29-1 to TRBJ1-1, with D unresolved. The V gene's germline CDR1 is SQVTM and CDR2 ANQGSEA. V was trimmed by 6 bases and J by 5 bases, leaving 16 bases between them. The CDR3 totals 13 residues. The CDR3 DNA reads TGCAGCGTGGTAAATCTACGTGGAACTGAAGCTTTCTTT. This translates into CSVVNLRGTEAFF.

The table lists this clone with a count of one. The chain links TRBV6-4 to TRBJ2-2, with D possibly being TRBD2 (5 bases). V lost 5 bases and J 2 bases, leaving 12 bases between the germline ends. Germline-derived CDR1 and CDR2 are MRHNA and SNTAGT. The CDR3 runs to 15 residues. For the CDR3, the DNA is TGTGCCAGCAGTCGGGGAGATCTTAACACCGGGGAGCTGTTTTTT. Its protein is CASSRGDLNTGELFF.

The chain uses TRBV4-3 and TRBJ2-1; tentative D call: TRBD1 (7 bases). The CDR3 is 16 amino acids. Between the trimmed V and J ends, which lost 4 bases and 8 bases, there was a span of 21 bases. The germline gives CDR1 LGHNA, CDR2 YSLEER. CDR3 nucleotides: TGCGCCAGCAGCCTCCAGGAGGGAACAGGGGTCGATGAGCAGTTCTTC. Residues: CASSLQEGTGVDEQFF.

The V gene is TRBV15, the J gene TRBJ1-4, with 8 positions matching TRBD1. The CDR3 is made up of 16 amino acids. Germline loops: CDR1 LNHNV, CDR2 YYDKDF (reference sequence). V trimming: 6 bases; J trimming: 8 bases; junction bases outside the gene matches: 14. The DNA for the CDR3 is TGTGCCACCAGGGTCCGGCCGGGACAGGAATCGGAAAAACTGTTTTTT. It encodes CATRVRPGQESEKLFF.

The rearrangement joins TRBV29-1 to TRBJ1-1; tentatively, D is TRBD1 (6 bases). The CDR3 covers 11 residues. The V and J ends lost 6 bases and 6 bases respectively, with 11 bases between them. Germline loops: CDR1 SQVTM, CDR2 ANQGSEA. CDR3 residues: CSVPGGPEAFF. CDR3 coding DNA: TGCAGCGTCCCCGGGGGCCCTGAAGCTTTCTTT.

The chain is built from TRBV13 and TRBJ1-2; tentative D call: TRBD1 (6 bases). The CDR3 consists of 12 residues. Germline CDR1 is PRHDT and CDR2 is FYEKMQ (reference sequence). V lost 4 bases and J lost 6, with 9 bases in between. The CDR3 region has the DNA TGTGCCAGCAGCTCGGGGGGCAATGGCTACACCTTC. The encoded protein is CASSSGGNGYTF.

The chain links TRBV2 to TRBJ1-1; D may be TRBD1 (5 bases). Germline CDR1 is SNHLY and CDR2 is FYNNEI. This CDR3 spans 14 amino acids. V was shortened by 4 bases and J by 4 bases, with 13 bases between the two germline ends. CDR3 in DNA: TGTGCCAGCAGTGCCTGGCAGGGAGGCACTGAAGCTTTCTTT. The encoded protein is CASSAWQGGTEAFF.

The rearrangement uses TRBV11-2 and TRBJ2-2; D possibly matches TRBD1 or TRBD2 (5 bases each). This CDR3 contains 16 residues. Germline V gene data show CDR1 as SGHAT and CDR2 as FQNNGV. The ends were cut back, 4 bases at V and 4 bases at J, with 16 bases in the middle. CDR3 sequence reads: CASSSWGSRGTGELFF. The CDR3 DNA is TGTGCCAGCAGCTCCTGGGGGTCTCGGGGCACCGGGGAGCTGTTTTTT.

The CDR3 reads CASSQGFTAVTLHF. CDR3 coding DNA: TGTGCCAGCAGCCAAGGTTTCACCGCTGTAACCCTCCACTTT. The rearrangement joins TRBV3-1 (or the pseudogene TRBV3-2) to TRBJ1-6; D is uncertain. The CDR3 runs 14 residues. Trimming took 1 base from V and 14 from J, leaving 15 bases between them. Per germline, CDR1 LGHDT and CDR2 YNNKEL (reference sequence).

The rearrangement uses TRBV6-2 or TRBV6-3 and TRBJ2-3, with unresolved D. The CDR3 sequence is 15 residues long. Trimming removed 0 bases at V and 4 bases at J, with 11 bases between. Germline CDR1 and CDR2: MNHEY and SVGEGT. CDR3 sequence reads: CASSYSISSADTQYF. In nucleotides, the CDR3 is TGTGCCAGCAGTTACTCGATATCGTCGGCAGATACGCAGTATTTT.

The V call is TRBV28, the J call TRBJ2-2, with 9 bases aligning to TRBD2. The junction had 3 bases not matched to a gene; V was cut back by 4 bases and J by 0 bases. Germline CDR1 reads MDHEN; CDR2 reads SYDVKM. This CDR3 spans 16 amino acids. CDR3 in amino acids: CASSSPSGTNTGELFF. The CDR3 nucleotides are TGTGCCAGCAGTTCCCCTAGCGGGACGAACACCGGGGAGCTGTTTTTT. The full variable domain, in which reference TRBV28 and TRBJ2-2 provide the parts outside the CDR3, is DVKVTQSSRYLVKRTGEKVFLECVQDMDHENMFWYRQDPGLGLRLIYFSYDVKMKEKGDIPEGYSVSREKKERFSLILESASTNQTSMYLCASSSPSGTNTGELFFGEGSRLTVL.